These 8 T cell receptor beta chains share one sample of origin, sequenced in a study of T-cell memory formation after mild COVID-19. TCRdb re-analysed the 5' RACE reads in MiXCR, keeping a single row per CDR3 protein. This sample carries roughly 380,000 distinct CDR3 sequences, approximately 29% of them seen once, and the ten largest clones take roughly 14%. The source material was PBMCs or a T cell subset sorted from them (not recorded which). The receptors were sampled from an adult woman who had mild COVID-19 (a few samples of this study predate the infection). Cell type and time point are not known.

This clonotype was counted a few times. The V and J genes are TRBV12-3 or TRBV12-4 and TRBJ1-1, with D uncertain. CDR3 length equals 14 residues. The V end lost 4 bases, the J end lost 4 bases, and 13 bases lay between the germline ends. CDR3 bases: TGTGCCAGCAGTTATACCCTCTTGGCCACTGAAGCTTTCTTT. It codes for CASSYTLLATEAFF.

This clonotype was seen ten or more times. The chain links TRBV24-1 to TRBJ2-3; D perhaps matches TRBD1 (6 bases). V lost 5 bases to trimming and J lost 2 bases, with 13 bases between them. CDR3 length: 15 residues. Germline-derived CDR1 and CDR2 are KGHDR and SFDVKD. The CDR3, as DNA: TGTGCCACCAGTGGGAACAGGGTCCACACAGATACGCAGTATTTT. Protein: CATSGNRVHTDTQYF.

This chain links TRBV4-1 with TRBJ2-3; 10 nucleotides agree with TRBD2. CDR1 is MGHRA, CDR2 YSYEKL, per germline. V shed 6 bases, J shed 4 bases, and the junction held 10 bases outside the gene matches. CDR3 size: 16 residues. The CDR3 reads CASRLTTSGASDTQYF. As DNA, the CDR3 is TGCGCCAGCAGACTCACTACTAGCGGGGCTTCAGATACGCAGTATTTT.

The chain combines TRBV12-3 or TRBV12-4 with TRBJ2-5; D is possibly TRBD1 (5 bases). Trimming took off 6 bases at V and 7 bases at J, with 21 bases between the two ends. This CDR3 has 15 residues. This CDR3 is CASSPTTGTQGTQYF. The CDR3 DNA reads TGTGCCAGCAGCCCGACCACTGGAACCCAGGGGACCCAGTACTTC.

This clonotype came up a few times. The chain combines TRBV7-8 with TRBJ1-1, with 12 bases fitting TRBD1. The CDR3 loop spans 18 amino acids. Germline V gene lookup returns CDR1 SGHVS and CDR2 FQNEAQ. The ends lost 1 base at V and 0 bases at J; junction bases unmatched: 6. The chain's CDR3 is CASSLGGTGGLMNTEAFF. The CDR3 nucleotides read TGTGCCAGCAGCTTAGGGGGGACAGGGGGCCTCATGAACACTGAAGCTTTCTTT.

The chain employs TRBV11-2 and TRBJ2-3; 15 bases line up with TRBD2. There are 17 residues in the CDR3. The germline V gene encodes CDR1 SGHAT and CDR2 FQNNGV. Losses at the gene ends were 5 bases for V and 5 bases for J; bases not matched to a gene: 8. The CDR3 DNA reads TGTGCCAGCAGCGTCCGGACTAGCGGGGGGGCCCGAGATACGCAGTATTTT. It translates to CASSVRTSGGARDTQYF.

This sequence joins TRBV7-9 and TRBJ2-5; D not certain. V was cut by 6 bases and J by 1 base, with 12 bases left in between. CDR1 is SEHNR and CDR2 is FQNEAQ in the germline V gene (reference sequence). CDR3 length equals 14 residues. CDR3 in amino acids: CASSSRSPQETQYF. The CDR3 coding sequence is TGTGCCAGCAGTTCGAGGAGTCCCCAAGAGACCCAGTACTTC.

In this sample, this clonotype turned up a few times. This may be a read error, as it is one base from a much larger clone. This chain links TRBV7-9 with TRBJ2-7; perhaps TRBD1 as D (6 bases). The V end was cut by 5 bases, the J end by 0 bases, with 8 bases between. CDR3 length: 13 residues. CDR1 is SEHNR, CDR2 FQNEAQ, per germline (reference sequence). This CDR3 reads CASSRDISYEQYF. The CDR3 DNA reads as TGTGCCAGCAGCCGGGACATCTCCTACGAGCAGTACTTC.